This T cell receptor (beta chain) was captured in a study of T cells in narcolepsy. Generated by immunoSEQ multiplex PCR, the TCRdb table keeps only in-frame clones and is missing some. The profile covers approximately 26,000 clones, with over 65% appearing a single time and under 1.2% taken by the ten largest. The V gene's germline CDR1 is SGHAT and CDR2 FQNNGV. The CDR3 is made up of 16 amino acids. The J segment lost 0 bases and the V segment lost 5 bases, leaving 6 bases of the junction unmatched. Sequenced material: memory (CD45RA-) CD4+ T cells from blood. V is TRBV11-2 and J is TRBJ2-1; 8 nucleotides agree with TRBD1. The TCR comes from a human donor in good health. The CDR3 coding sequence is TGTGCCAGCAGCCGTGACAGGGGAAGCTCCTACAATGAGCAGTTCTTC. Protein: CASSRDRGSSYNEQFF.